The rows below give T cell receptor beta chains drawn from one sample of a study of T cells in Graves' hyperthyroidism and ophthalmopathy. TCRdb re-analysed the multiplex PCR reads in MiXCR, keeping a single row per CDR3 protein. The table has 250,000 to 300,000 distinct CDR3 sequences, 12% to 15% seen once. Sequenced sample: blood. Source of these receptors: a woman between 40 and 50 years old with Graves' hyperthyroidism. Each CDR3 is given with its conserved first and last residue. The D gene is left open where the match is weak. Rows may omit the clone size; those that give it use once, few, many or a size class.

v_call: TRBV2; clone_size: many; cdr3_length: 14; d_call: -; j_call: TRBJ2-3; cdr3_nt: TGTGCCAGCAAGGGGGGGCCCGAAAAGGCTACGCAGTATTTT; cdr3_aa: CASKGGPEKATQYF
v_call: TRBV3-1; clone_size: many; cdr3_length: 13; d_call: -; j_call: TRBJ2-2; cdr3_nt: TGTGCCAGCAGCCCCCGTTTGGACGGGGAGCTGTTTTTT; cdr3_aa: CASSPRLDGELFF
v_call: TRBV28; clone_size: -; cdr3_length: 13; d_call: -; j_call: TRBJ2-2; cdr3_nt: TGTGCCAGCAGTTTCTTTCTTTCCGGGGAGCTGTTTTTT; cdr3_aa: CASSFFLSGELFF
v_call: TRBV5-1; clone_size: few; cdr3_length: 14; d_call: -; j_call: TRBJ2-1; cdr3_nt: TGCGCCAGCAGCTTCGCCCAGCCTCGGGATGAGCAGTTCTTC; cdr3_aa: CASSFAQPRDEQFF
v_call: TRBV7-2; clone_size: few; cdr3_length: 15; d_call: -; j_call: TRBJ1-1; cdr3_nt: TGTGCCAGCAGCTTATATCACGGGCCGAACACTGAAGCTTTCTTT; cdr3_aa: CASSLYHGPNTEAFF
v_call: TRBV18; clone_size: many; cdr3_length: 13; d_call: -; j_call: TRBJ2-7; cdr3_nt: TGTGCCAGCTCACTCGACCGACTCAACGAGCAGTACTTC; cdr3_aa: CASSLDRLNEQYF
v_call: TRBV5-5; clone_size: many; cdr3_length: 17; d_call: TRBD2; j_call: TRBJ2-1; cdr3_nt: TGTGCCAGCAGCTGGCTAGCGGGAGCGGCAACCTACAATGAGCAGTTCTTC; cdr3_aa: CASSWLAGAATYNEQFF
v_call: TRBV10-3; clone_size: -; cdr3_length: 18; d_call: -; j_call: TRBJ2-6; cdr3_nt: TGTGCCTTCAACAGTACGGGGACCGACGACTCTGGGGCCAACGTCCTGACTTTC; cdr3_aa: CAFNSTGTDDSGANVLTF
v_call: TRBV14; clone_size: -; cdr3_length: 18; d_call: -; j_call: TRBJ2-7; cdr3_nt: TGTGCCAGCAGCCAAGATAAATTTGAGACTCAGAGCTCCTACGAGCAGTACTTC; cdr3_aa: CASSQDKFETQSSYEQYF
v_call: TRBV15; clone_size: few; cdr3_length: 16; d_call: -; j_call: TRBJ2-7; cdr3_nt: TGTGCCACCAGCAGAGATGAGGGGGTGGCGGTGACGACGCAGTACTTC; cdr3_aa: CATSRDEGVAVTTQYF
v_call: TRBV3-1; clone_size: many; cdr3_length: 13; d_call: -; j_call: TRBJ2-7; cdr3_nt: TGTGCCAGCAGCCAGACGGGAGTCTACGAGCAGTACTTC; cdr3_aa: CASSQTGVYEQYF
v_call: TRBV7-9; clone_size: few; cdr3_length: 16; d_call: TRBD2; j_call: TRBJ2-2; cdr3_nt: TGTGCCAGCAGCTTTGGACTAGCGGGAGACACCGGGGAGCTGTTTTTT; cdr3_aa: CASSFGLAGDTGELFF
v_call: TRBV3-1; clone_size: many; cdr3_length: 12; d_call: -; j_call: TRBJ2-2; cdr3_nt: TGTGCCAGCAGCCAAGCGGACGGGGAGCTGTTTTTT; cdr3_aa: CASSQADGELFF
v_call: TRBV15; clone_size: -; cdr3_length: 16; d_call: TRBD1; j_call: TRBJ1-5; cdr3_nt: TGTGCCACCAGCAGAGGGGACAGGGGTTTCAATCAGCCCCAGCATTTT; cdr3_aa: CATSRGDRGFNQPQHF